The 27 T cell receptor beta chains below were found in one sample sequenced in a study of T cell responses to AZD1222 COVID-19 vaccine. Sequencing was performed with immunoSEQ multiplex PCR; in TCRdb, only in-frame clones are kept and a portion is missing. This table holds about 110,000 clones, more than 75% found once. The material was peripheral blood, obtained on day 0 of AZD1222 vaccination. Source of these receptors: an adult in good health.

This CDR3 reads CASSKTDGLISGNTIYF. CDR3 DNA: TGTGCCAGTAGCAAAACGGACGGGCTCATCTCTGGAAACACCATATATTTT. The chain uses TRBV19 and TRBJ1-3; D unresolved. CDR1 is LNHDA, CDR2 SQIVND, per germline (reference sequence). The CDR3 length is 17 residues. V was pared by 6 bases and J by 0 bases, with 18 bases between.

The gene calls are TRBV5-1 and TRBJ2-1; tentative D call: TRBD2 (6 bases). CDR3 length: 12 amino acids. Trimming cost V 4 bases and J 7 bases, with 9 bases left between them. Germline V gene lookup returns CDR1 SGHRS and CDR2 YFSETQ. The CDR3 DNA is TGCGCCAGCAGCCGGAGGGAAAATGAGCAGTTCTTC. Protein product: CASSRRENEQFF.

V and J are TRBV29-1 and TRBJ1-6; 9 bases align to TRBD1. Trimming at V came to 7 bases and at J to 7 bases, leaving 2 bases not matched to a gene. The germline CDR1 and CDR2 sequences are SQVTM and ANQGSEA. This CDR3 contains 12 residues. CDR3 sequence (DNA): TGCAGCGCTGGACAGGGGAATTCACCCCTCCACTTT. Its protein is CSAGQGNSPLHF.

The chain employs TRBV28 and TRBJ2-7, with 10 bases that match TRBD2. The CDR3 extends over 14 amino acids. Germline V gene sequence: CDR1 MDHEN, CDR2 SYDVKM. The V and J ends lost 7 bases and 4 bases, in that order; junction bases with no gene match: 7. The CDR3 DNA sequence: TGTGCCAGCAACTTGGGACTAGCGAAATACGAGCAGTACTTC. As protein: CASNLGLAKYEQYF.

This chain uses TRBV19 with TRBJ1-5; TRBD1 agrees at 8 bases. CDR1 LNHDA and CDR2 SQIVND come from the germline V gene (reference sequence). The CDR3 spans 15 residues. Losses at the gene ends were 8 bases for V and 4 bases for J; bases not matched to a gene: 10. The CDR3 spells CASGQGIGGNQPQHF. The CDR3 region has the DNA TGTGCCAGTGGACAGGGAATCGGTGGGAATCAGCCCCAGCATTTT.

This rearrangement joins TRBV10-3 to TRBJ2-1; the D gene is possibly TRBD2 (7 bases). The V end lost 5 bases, the J end lost 8 bases, and 28 bases lay between the germline ends. Germline values: CDR1 ENHRY, CDR2 SYGVKD. The CDR3 extends over 18 amino acids. The CDR3 DNA reads as TGTGCCATCAGTTCCCAACCGACAGGCACTCAAGGGGGGGATGAGCAGTTCTTC. This encodes CAISSQPTGTQGGDEQFF.

The rearrangement links TRBV7-8 to TRBJ2-2, with D unclear. The length of the CDR3 is 13 residues. Looked up from germline, CDR1 is SGHVS and CDR2 is FQNEAQ. Trimming removed 3 bases at V and 7 bases at J, with 9 bases between. CDR3 sequence reads: CASSFGRNGELFF. CDR3 DNA: TGTGCCAGCAGCTTTGGCCGGAACGGGGAGCTGTTTTTT.

This chain joins TRBV28 and TRBJ2-7; no clear D gene. V gave up 3 bases and J gave up 3 bases, with 9 bases separating them. CDR1 is MDHEN, CDR2 SYDVKM, per germline. The CDR3 runs to 13 residues. CDR3 sequence: CASSLANNYEQYF. CDR3 DNA: TGTGCCAGCAGTTTGGCAAACAACTACGAGCAGTACTTC.

The chain carries TRBV6-5 and TRBJ1-5; 9 bases fit TRBD1. In germline, CDR1 is MNHEY, CDR2 SVGAGI. The CDR3 has 14 residues. The J segment lost 6 bases and the V segment lost 8 bases, leaving 8 bases of the junction unmatched. The CDR3 spells CASLGTGFFQPQHF. As DNA, the CDR3 is TGTGCCAGCCTCGGGACAGGGTTTTTTCAGCCCCAGCATTTT.

The genes are TRBV3-1 (or the pseudogene TRBV3-2) and TRBJ2-7, with TRBD1 matching over 7 bases. In germline, CDR1 is LGHDT, CDR2 YNNKEL (reference sequence). The CDR3 spans 15 residues. The V segment lost 2 bases and the J segment 3 bases; nucleotides outside the gene matches: 7. The CDR3, as DNA: TGTGCCAGCAGCCAATTGCCCAGGGGGAGCTACGAGCAGTACTTC. Amino acid sequence: CASSQLPRGSYEQYF.

The V gene is TRBV2, the J gene TRBJ1-6; TRBD1 aligns across 8 bases. The CDR3 is 15 residues long. V shed 7 bases and J 5 bases; nucleotides not matched to a gene: 7. Germline assignment: CDR1 SNHLY and CDR2 FYNNEI. In DNA form, the CDR3 reads TGTGCCAGCACGCAGGGGGCGACGGATAATTCACCCCTCCACTTT. Its protein product is CASTQGATDNSPLHF.

The chain is built from TRBV19 and TRBJ1-1; 8 bases align to TRBD1. With 4 bases clipped from V and 2 bases from J, the junction kept 3 bases outside the gene matches. CDR1 and CDR2 (germline): LNHDA, SQIVND (reference sequence). The CDR3 has 14 amino acids. The CDR3 here is CASSRDRRNTEAFF. In DNA form, the CDR3 reads TGTGCCAGTAGTAGGGACAGGCGAAACACTGAAGCTTTCTTT. The full variable domain, its missing parts supplied by reference TRBV19 and TRBJ1-1, is DGGITQSPKYLFRKEGQNVTLSCEQNLNHDAMYWYRQDPGQGLRLIYYSQIVNDFQKGDIAEGYSVSREKKESFPLTVTSAQKNPTAFYLCASSRDRRNTEAFFGQGTRLTVV.

The chain combines TRBV6-1 with TRBJ2-2, with D uncertain. Germline CDR1 reads MNHNS; CDR2 reads SASEGT. V lost 0 bases, J lost 1 base, and 9 bases lay in between. The CDR3 sequence is 16 residues long. The CDR3 coding sequence is TGTGCCAGCAGTGAAGCGCTTCGGCAGAACACCGGGGAGCTGTTTTTT. The encoded protein is CASSEALRQNTGELFF.

The genes are TRBV9 and TRBJ2-1, with a possible D match to TRBD2 (5 bases). Trimming took 2 bases from V and 0 from J, leaving 9 bases between them. CDR1 is SGDLS and CDR2 is YYNGEE in the germline V gene. The CDR3 loop spans 15 amino acids. The CDR3: CASSVSAGSYNEQFF. CDR3 in DNA: TGTGCCAGCAGCGTTTCGGCGGGCTCCTACAATGAGCAGTTCTTC.

This chain connects TRBV15 to TRBJ1-5; 8 nucleotides line up with TRBD1. CDR1 and CDR2 from the germline V gene are LNHNV and YYDKDF (reference sequence). V lost 3 bases, J lost 6 bases, and 7 bases stayed unmatched. The CDR3 loop spans 15 amino acids. The CDR3 DNA reads TGTGCCACCAGCAGCGCAGGGACAGGAATTCAGCCCCAGCATTTT. It specifies CATSSAGTGIQPQHF.

J is TRBJ2-3 and V is TRBV2, with D unresolved. V lost 7 bases and J 3 bases, leaving 8 bases between the germline ends. Germline V lookup: CDR1 SNHLY, CDR2 FYNNEI. This CDR3 comprises 12 residues. As DNA, the CDR3 is TGTGCCAGCACCCCCGGGACAGATACGCAGTATTTT. Encoded protein: CASTPGTDTQYF. The entire variable domain, with the rest obtained from reference TRBV2 and TRBJ2-3, is as follows: EPEVTQTPSHQVTQMGQEVILRCVPISNHLYFYWYRQILGQKVEFLVSFYNNEISEKSEIFDDQFSVERPDGSNFTLKIRSTKLEDSAMYFCASTPGTDTQYFGPGTRLTVL.

The rearrangement joins TRBV14 to TRBJ1-5, with D tentatively TRBD1 (5 bases). The CDR3 covers 13 residues. Germline CDR1 SGHDN, CDR2 FVKESK. Trimming pared 9 bases from V and 3 bases from J, leaving 12 bases between. CDR3 amino acids: CARRLTVNQPQHF. The CDR3 DNA reads as TGTGCCAGACGTCTGACAGTCAATCAGCCCCAGCATTTT.

The chain recombines TRBV6-5 with TRBJ1-2; TRBD1 matches 10 bases. After removal of 7 bases from V and 8 bases from J, the junction contained 4 bases not matched to a gene. This CDR3 comprises 12 residues. CDR1 is MNHEY, CDR2 SVGAGI, per germline. DNA of the CDR3: TGTGCCAGCACTCGGACAGGGGGGGGCTACACCTTC. Translated: CASTRTGGGYTF.

The V call is TRBV7-9, the J call TRBJ2-1; a possible D gene is TRBD2 (5 bases). V lost 1 base and J 0 bases, leaving 10 bases between the germline ends. Germline lookup yields CDR1 SEHNR and CDR2 FQNEAQ (reference sequence). CDR3 length: 16 amino acids. The CDR3: CASSLVGGSSYNEQFF. The CDR3 DNA follows: TGTGCCAGCAGCTTAGTGGGTGGGAGCTCCTACAATGAGCAGTTCTTC. The entire variable domain, with the rest obtained from reference TRBV7-9 and TRBJ2-1, is as follows: DTGVSQNPRHKITKRGQNVTFRCDPISEHNRLYWYRQTLGQGPEFLTYFQNEAQLEKSRLLSDRFSAERPKGSFSTLEIQRTEQGDSAMYLCASSLVGGSSYNEQFFGPGTRLTVL.

This chain uses TRBV27 with TRBJ2-1, with D tentatively TRBD2 (6 bases). CDR3 size: 18 residues. CDR1 is MNHEY and CDR2 is SMNVEV in the germline V gene (reference sequence). The V gene lost 0 bases and the J gene lost 0 bases, with 15 bases spanning the gap. The DNA for the CDR3 is TGTGCCAGCAGTTTATCGGGACTGACTAGTGTCTCCTACAATGAGCAGTTCTTC. Amino acid sequence: CASSLSGLTSVSYNEQFF.

The chain couples TRBV6-2 or TRBV6-3 to TRBJ1-5; the D is unclear. The length of the CDR3 is 14 residues. The ends were cut back, 3 bases at V and 0 bases at J, with 6 bases in the middle. Germline V gene data show CDR1 as MNHEY and CDR2 as SVGEGT. The CDR3 loop is CASSYTNSNQPQHF. The CDR3, as DNA: TGTGCCAGCAGTTATACAAATAGCAATCAGCCCCAGCATTTT.

The gene calls are TRBV19 and TRBJ1-5; D remains ambiguous. This CDR3 comprises 13 residues. Trimming stripped 5 bases from V and 0 bases from J, with 5 bases between. CDR1 is LNHDA and CDR2 is SQIVND in the germline V gene (reference sequence). CDR3 in amino acids: CASSPGSNQPQHF. The CDR3, as DNA: TGTGCCAGTAGTCCCGGTAGCAATCAGCCCCAGCATTTT.

DNA of the CDR3: TGTGCCAGCCGGACTAGCGGGAGGAACACCGGGGAGCTGTTTTTT. Its translation: CASRTSGRNTGELFF. V is TRBV4-2 and J is TRBJ2-2; 13 bases line up with TRBD2. CDR1 is LGHNA, CDR2 YNFKEQ, per germline. The CDR3 is 15 residues long. V lost 8 bases, J lost 1 base, and 1 base stayed unmatched.

The chain has TRBV24-1 and TRBJ2-2, with a possible D match to TRBD2 (6 bases). Per the germline V gene, CDR1 is KGHDR and CDR2 is SFDVKD. Trimming shortened V by 5 bases and J by 1 base, and 22 bases separated the two germline ends. CDR3 length: 19 amino acids. DNA for the CDR3: TGTGCCACCAGTGTCTTAGGTCACGGGAGCCACTGGAACACCGGGGAGCTGTTTTTT. Its protein product is CATSVLGHGSHWNTGELFF.

The chain's CDR3 is CASSPLQGPPYEQYF. The CDR3 DNA sequence: TGTGCCAGCAGCCCTCTACAGGGGCCACCTTACGAGCAGTACTTC. V usage is TRBV6-2 or TRBV6-3 and J usage is TRBJ2-7; TRBD1 agrees at 7 bases. The germline V gene has CDR1 MNHEY and CDR2 SVGEGT. This CDR3 has 15 residues. The J segment lost 4 bases and the V segment lost 6 bases, leaving 12 bases of the junction unmatched.

The chain links TRBV7-3 to TRBJ2-3; 10 bases match TRBD2. This CDR3 is built from 16 residues. V dropped 4 bases and J dropped 7; count of bases not matched to a gene: 11. The V gene's germline CDR1 is SGHTA and CDR2 FQGTGA. The CDR3 sequence is CASSSRTSGHINTQYF. CDR3 in DNA: TGTGCCAGCAGCTCCCGGACTAGCGGCCACATAAATACGCAGTATTTT.

The CDR3, as DNA: TGTGCCAGCAGCCCCCGCACAGATACGCAGTATTTT. Translated, it gives CASSPRTDTQYF. The genes are TRBV7-6 and TRBJ2-3; D not resolved. In germline, CDR1 is SGHVS, CDR2 FNYEAQ. The CDR3 contains 12 residues. Trimming removed 5 bases at V and 1 base at J, with 4 bases between.